This T cell receptor beta chain was retrieved from a study of blood T cell repertoires in COVID-19. Participant reports of clinical history set cohort assignment. The repertoire was sequenced with immunoSEQ multiplex PCR; TCRdb's copy has only in-frame clones and lacks some. In the table there are 200,000 to 300,000 clones, approximately 90% of which are singletons. V lost 5 bases to trimming and J lost 3 bases; unmatched junction nucleotides: 5. The CDR3 spans 15 residues. CDR1 KGHSH and CDR2 LQKENI come from the germline V gene. The sequence came from a woman under 40 who had recovered from COVID-19. This chain connects TRBV18 to TRBJ2-3; 10 nucleotides match TRBD2. The specimen was PBMCs or T cells enriched from blood (not recorded which). The CDR3 sequence: CASSVTAGGTDTQYF. In DNA form, the CDR3 reads TGTGCCAGCTCAGTAACAGCGGGAGGGACAGATACGCAGTATTTT.